This T cell receptor beta chain was recovered during a study of a mutant IDH1 vaccine in newly diagnosed glioma. The overall study: Eight vaccine injections were given to patients in weeks 1, 3, 5, 7, 11, 15, 19 and 23.

Time point here: week 5, during vaccination. Each dose of the vaccine consisted of 300 ug of mutant IDH1 20-mer peptide, with topical imiquimod. Germline CDR1 is MDHEN and CDR2 is SYDVKM. The CDR3 sequence is 13 residues long. Trimming shortened V by 8 bases and J by 1 base, and 12 bases separated the two germline ends. This clone was counted between two and nine times. The antigen is unknown. Clones were read by immunoSEQ multiplex PCR, and TCRdb kept only the in-frame ones, dropping some. The sample includes some 29,000 clones, approximately 86% of them seen just once. This receptor was identified in a woman aged 40 to 50 with glioma. Some clones in this sample may be carry-over from other donors' samples. The sequencing used peripheral blood mononuclear cells (PBMCs), collected from a glioma patient whose treatment included an IDH1 peptide vaccine. The rearrangement uses TRBV28 and TRBJ2-7; no definite D call. The CDR3 spells CASLSPNSYEQYF. The CDR3 DNA sequence: TGTGCCAGCCTCTCTCCCAATTCCTACGAGCAGTACTTC.